This TCR beta chain is drawn from a study of T cell repertoires in cytomegalovirus infection. Study background: It was the public TCR beta signatures that indicated both CMV infection and matching HLA type.

Looked up from germline, CDR1 is SEHNR and CDR2 is FQNEAQ (reference sequence). Trimming at V came to 5 bases and at J to 6 bases, leaving 13 bases not matched to a gene. There are 15 residues in the CDR3. Study findings and constraints: Cumulative frequency (of public TCR beta family members) identified carriers of CMV plus the relevant HLA. The ex vivo response was dominated by HLA-C-restricted CMV-specific TCR beta clonotypes.

In the case of this clonotype: As yet, its antigen is unknown.

TCRdb reanalysed the reads using MiXCR and keeps one entry per CDR3 protein. The table lists approximately 250,000 distinct CDR3 sequences, approximately 22% of them singletons. The sequence derives from a human donor in good health (CMV status not recorded). Some clones in this sample may be carry-over from other donors' samples. The sequenced material came from CD8+ T cells from PBMCs. The chain recombines TRBV7-9 with TRBJ2-7; TRBD1 agrees at 7 bases. The CDR3 region has the DNA TGTGCCAGCAGCGGGTTGGGACAGTTGACGGGCGAGCAGTACTTC. It codes for CASSGLGQLTGEQYF.